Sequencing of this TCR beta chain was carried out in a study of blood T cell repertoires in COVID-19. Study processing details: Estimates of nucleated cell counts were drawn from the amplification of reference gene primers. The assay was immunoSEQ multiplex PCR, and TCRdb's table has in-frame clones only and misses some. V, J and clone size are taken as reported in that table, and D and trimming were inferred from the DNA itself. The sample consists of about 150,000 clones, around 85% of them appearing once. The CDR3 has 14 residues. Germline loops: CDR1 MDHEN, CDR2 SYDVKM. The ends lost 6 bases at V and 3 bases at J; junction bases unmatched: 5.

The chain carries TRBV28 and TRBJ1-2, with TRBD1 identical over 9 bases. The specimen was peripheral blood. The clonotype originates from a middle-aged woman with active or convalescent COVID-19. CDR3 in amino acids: CASRTGGGYYGYTF. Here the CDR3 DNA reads TGTGCCAGCAGAACAGGGGGCGGATACTATGGCTACACCTTC.